This T cell receptor (beta chain) derives from a study of shared clonotypes between healthy human individuals. Naivety among CD8 cells was defined by CD45RO negativity and positive CCR7 selection, thereby excluding terminally differentiated effector memory CD45RA+ cells. TCRdb's table, derived via immunoSEQ multiplex PCR, lists solely in-frame clones and lacks some. This table holds about 1,800,000 clones, roughly 94% found once. The germline CDR1 and CDR2 sequences are ENHRY and SYGVKD. With 8 bases removed from V and 0 bases from J, the gap between germline ends came to 13 bases. The CDR3 covers 15 residues.

The sequence was obtained from a young man in good health. What was sequenced was naive CD8+ T cells sorted from blood. The chain couples TRBV10-3 to TRBJ2-2; D gene uncertain. The CDR3 loop is CAIGNKLANTGELFF. CDR3 DNA: TGTGCCATCGGTAATAAACTGGCGAACACCGGGGAGCTGTTTTTT.